The sequence of this T cell receptor (beta chain) was determined in a study of molecular identifiers for immune sequencing clone quantification. This clonotype was recorded at least ten times. Between the trimmed V and J ends, which lost 0 bases and 0 bases, there was a span of 11 bases. The V gene's germline CDR1 is DFQATT and CDR2 SNEGSKA (reference sequence). The CDR3 runs to 15 residues. Each CDR3 protein is one row after TCRdb ran MiXCR on the PCR reads. The sample has 600,000 to 650,000 distinct CDR3 sequences; just under 20% are singletons. The sequence was collected from a human donor in good health. Some libraries in this study had Jurkat cell RNA spiked in. Sequencing was done on a sample of naive CD8+ T cells from blood, with Jurkat cell RNA spiked in. Documented subset: FACS-sorted CD8+CD4-CCR7+CD45RA+ naive T cells. The chain carries TRBV20-1 and TRBJ1-1; possible D gene TRBD1, 5 bases. The CDR3: CSARDYRGVNTEAFF. The CDR3, as DNA: TGCAGTGCTAGAGATTATCGGGGGGTGAACACTGAAGCTTTCTTT.